This T cell receptor (beta chain) was found in a study of blood T cell repertoires in COVID-19. Study details: Samples came from the United States, Italy and Spain, spanning acute and convalescent COVID-19.

How the authors handled the data: The authors estimated nucleated cell counts from reference gene primer amplification. TCRdb's table, derived via immunoSEQ multiplex PCR, lists solely in-frame clones and lacks some. Clonal size and the V and J genes are those of that table, whereas D and trimming came from the DNA. Of hundreds of thousands of clones in the sample, about 87% were seen once. The V segment lost 6 bases and the J segment 4 bases; nucleotides outside the gene matches: 11. Germline CDR1 is MDHEN and CDR2 is SYDVKM. The CDR3 is made up of 15 amino acids. Recruits, aged roughly 18 to 89 years, lived in 20 to 30 US areas. In Cohort 3, a recovered donor had either two negative PCRs, clearance, or symptom resolution.

Sample: PBMCs or T cells enriched from blood (not recorded which). V usage is TRBV28 and J usage is TRBJ1-2, with 7 bases that match TRBD1. The clonotype was recovered from a woman in her forties or fifties who had recovered from COVID-19. CDR3 bases: TGTGCCAGCAGACCGGGACAGCTAAGAAGCTATGGCTACACCTTC. Encoded protein: CASRPGQLRSYGYTF.